The T cell receptor beta chain described here comes from a study of T cells in Graves' hyperthyroidism and ophthalmopathy. General observations from the study: Blood shared most expanded thyroid clonotypes above 0.001.

This clonotype was recorded at least ten times. Its target is unknown. RNA transcripts provided the source from which TCR beta CDR3 regions were amplified. Using the HTBI primer set, a first-round RT-PCR was run on the TCR CDR3. TCRdb recomputed calls from the multiplex PCR reads with MiXCR, one row per CDR3 protein. The data contain a few hundred thousand distinct CDR3 sequences, around 15% of them singletons. Diagnoses used clinical symptoms, serum thyroxine and TRAb, thyroid ultrasound and orbital computed tomography. Fresh peripheral blood, approximately 9.1 ml, was the source of the PBMCs. The CDR3 length is 15 residues. V was cut by 0 bases and J by 4 bases, with 11 bases left in between. Germline V gives CDR1 MGHRA, CDR2 YSYEKL.

The genes are TRBV4-1 and TRBJ2-3, with D hard to call. Sequenced input: blood. The receptor comes from a woman in her forties or fifties with Graves' hyperthyroidism that later progressed to Graves' ophthalmopathy. CDR3 nucleotide sequence: TGCGCCAGCAGCCAAGATTCGAACATGGCAGATACGCAGTATTTT. Translated: CASSQDSNMADTQYF.